These 26 T cell receptor beta chains originate from one sample sequenced in a study of Ad26.COV2.S vaccination and SARS-CoV-2 variants. Sequencing was performed with immunoSEQ multiplex PCR; in TCRdb, only in-frame clones are kept and a portion is missing. The sample lists 350,000 to 550,000 clones; nearly 90% were seen once. The sample's treatment: 15 to 20 received Ad26.COV2.S at low or high dose, single or two shots; about five received placebo; per-sample allocation not given. Each sample was drawn 63 days after the first injection (of vaccine or placebo). Specimen: peripheral blood, collected in a trial of Ad26.COV2.S vaccine versus placebo. The receptors come from a person aged 18-60 years who received the Ad26.COV2.S COVID-19 vaccine or a placebo.

The CDR3, as DNA: TGTGCCTGGAGGTACCCGGGTGGCCCTGAAGCTTTCTTT. Translating gives CAWRYPGGPEAFF. The V call is TRBV30, the J call TRBJ1-1; D remains ambiguous. This CDR3 comprises 13 residues. CDR1 GTSNPN and CDR2 SVGIG come from the germline V gene (reference sequence). V gave up 3 bases and J gave up 6 bases, with 14 bases separating them.

On this clone itself: Within the sample, other DNA sequences also encode this same CDR3. The chain links TRBV6-2 or TRBV6-3 to TRBJ2-3, with D hard to call. This CDR3 contains 11 residues. Trimming took 6 bases from V and 2 from J, leaving 3 bases between them. Germline values: CDR1 MNHEY, CDR2 SVGEGT. CDR3 sequence: CASSHTDTQYF. Written as DNA, the CDR3 is TGTGCCAGCAGCCACACAGATACGCAGTATTTT.

The chain couples TRBV29-1 to TRBJ2-2, with D uncertain. Trimming took off 7 bases at V and 1 base at J, with 10 bases between the two ends. CDR3 length equals 13 residues. The germline gives CDR1 SQVTM, CDR2 ANQGSEA. CDR3 DNA: TGCAGCGCCGCCCCCCGGAACACCGGGGAGCTGTTTTTT. It yields the protein CSAAPRNTGELFF.

The chain combines TRBV15 with TRBJ2-3; D call uncertain. Trimming cost V 1 base and J 5 bases, with 13 bases left between them. The CDR3 is 15 residues long. Germline V gene data show CDR1 as LNHNV and CDR2 as YYDKDF (reference sequence). CDR3 nucleotide sequence: TGTGCCACCAGCAGAGTAGGTCGATCAAGAGATACGCAGTATTTT. Protein product: CATSRVGRSRDTQYF.

The genes are TRBV29-1 and TRBJ1-1; no definite D call. This CDR3 has 14 residues. Trimming cost V 2 bases and J 3 bases, with 13 bases left between them. Germline-derived CDR1 and CDR2 are SQVTM and ANQGSEA. The CDR3 here is CSVESRKVYTEAFF. The CDR3, as DNA: TGCAGCGTTGAATCCCGGAAGGTGTACACTGAAGCTTTCTTT.

The chain combines TRBV27 with TRBJ2-3, with TRBD2 matching over 11 bases. The CDR3 spans 17 residues. Germline V CDR1 and CDR2: MNHEY, SMNVEV (reference sequence). V lost 6 bases and J lost 0; bases outside the gene matches: 8. The CDR3 nucleotides read TGTGCCAGCAGCGGACTAGCGGGTAGACCTAGCACAGATACGCAGTATTTT. This sequence encodes CASSGLAGRPSTDTQYF.

The chain has TRBV9 and TRBJ2-1; D ambiguous. The CDR3 runs to 12 residues. Trimming took off 3 bases at V and 5 bases at J, with 6 bases between the two ends. Germline V gene data show CDR1 as SGDLS and CDR2 as YYNGEE. CDR3 coding DNA: TGTGCCAGCAGCGACAAAAACAATGAGCAGTTCTTC. Translated, it gives CASSDKNNEQFF.

This chain joins TRBV11-1 and TRBJ2-3; D not resolved. From germline, CDR1 is SGHAT and CDR2 FQDESV (reference sequence). The CDR3 runs to 14 residues. Trimming pared 1 base from V and 5 bases from J, leaving 10 bases between. The CDR3 here is CASSLEFGEDTQYF. CDR3 DNA: TGTGCCAGCAGCTTAGAATTTGGGGAAGATACGCAGTATTTT.

V and J are TRBV5-4 and TRBJ1-1; D perhaps matches TRBD1 (6 bases). Germline lookup yields CDR1 SGHNT and CDR2 YYREEE (reference sequence). The CDR3 contains 14 residues. Trimming removed 4 bases from V and 1 base from J, with 11 bases in between. CDR3 DNA: TGTGCCAGCAGCCTCAAGGGGGGGAACACTGAAGCTTTCTTT. Translated, it gives CASSLKGGNTEAFF.

This chain connects TRBV4-1 to TRBJ2-3, with D perhaps matching TRBD2 (6 bases). Germline CDR1 MGHRA, CDR2 YSYEKL. The CDR3 totals 14 residues. Trimming took 2 bases from V and 4 from J, leaving 10 bases between them. In DNA form, the CDR3 reads TGCGCCAGCAGCCAAATCGGGGGACCAGATACGCAGTATTTT. It encodes CASSQIGGPDTQYF.

The chain uses TRBV11-2 and TRBJ2-7; no reliable D call. Germline V gives CDR1 SGHAT, CDR2 FQNNGV. The CDR3 extends over 14 amino acids. Trimming left V 2 bases short and J 0 bases short, with 8 bases between. The CDR3 DNA sequence: TGTGCCAGCAGCTTATTGGTGAACTCCTACGAGCAGTACTTC. Its translation is CASSLLVNSYEQYF.

DNA for the CDR3: TGTGCCAGCAGCCCCCGGCGGGCGGGGGCTTCGAACACCGGGGAGCTGTTTTTT. Translated, it gives CASSPRRAGASNTGELFF. V is TRBV3-1 (or the pseudogene TRBV3-2) and J is TRBJ2-2; TRBD2 is a possible D gene (7 bases). V was cut by 4 bases and J by 0 bases, with 18 bases left in between. CDR1 is LGHDT, CDR2 YNNKEL, per germline (reference sequence). The CDR3 contains 18 residues.

The V gene is TRBV18, the J gene TRBJ2-7; D is undetermined. The V gene lost 2 bases and the J gene lost 1 base, with 9 bases spanning the gap. Germline V lookup: CDR1 KGHSH, CDR2 LQKENI. This CDR3 region has 14 residues. CDR3 sequence (DNA): TGTGCCAGCTCACCAACTACAGCTTCCTACGAGCAGTACTTC. This encodes CASSPTTASYEQYF.

The chain recombines TRBV19 with TRBJ1-5, with D perhaps matching TRBD1 (5 bases). Germline V gene sequence: CDR1 LNHDA, CDR2 SQIVND (reference sequence). This CDR3 comprises 17 residues. V was pared by 6 bases and J by 0 bases, with 18 bases between. The CDR3, as DNA: TGTGCCAGTAGCCCTACGGGGGTCCTCTATAGCAATCAGCCCCAGCATTTT. Protein product: CASSPTGVLYSNQPQHF.

This chain uses TRBV24-1 with TRBJ2-3, with 14 nucleotides matching TRBD2. Germline V gives CDR1 KGHDR, CDR2 SFDVKD. CDR3 length: 18 amino acids. After removal of 3 bases from V and 4 bases from J, the junction contained 8 bases not matched to a gene. CDR3 coding DNA: TGTGCCACCAGTGATCGCCTGGGACTAGCGGGAGTCCCAGATACGCAGTATTTT. Protein sequence: CATSDRLGLAGVPDTQYF.

CDR3 sequence: CASSTEQGIPDTQYF. The DNA of the CDR3 is TGTGCCAGTAGTACAGAGCAGGGGATCCCAGATACGCAGTATTTT. The rearrangement links TRBV19 to TRBJ2-3; D perhaps matches TRBD1 (6 bases). Germline CDR1 LNHDA, CDR2 SQIVND (reference sequence). Trimming cost V 4 bases and J 4 bases, with 15 bases left between them. The CDR3 has 15 amino acids.

The chain combines TRBV9 with TRBJ2-7; 7 bases are shared with TRBD2. Germline assignment: CDR1 SGDLS and CDR2 YYNGEE. The V segment lost 4 bases and the J segment 0 bases; nucleotides outside the gene matches: 10. The CDR3 covers 16 residues. The CDR3 nucleotides are TGTGCCAGCAGCCACCCCCCCGGGGGGAGCTCCTACGAGCAGTACTTC. Translated, it gives CASSHPPGGSSYEQYF.

The V gene is TRBV19, the J gene TRBJ1-6; D gene uncertain. The CDR3 has 14 residues. V lost 7 bases to trimming and J lost 2 bases, with 9 bases between them. Germline V gives CDR1 LNHDA, CDR2 SQIVND (reference sequence). CDR3 sequence: CASKQDTYNSPLHF. CDR3 in DNA: TGTGCCAGTAAACAAGACACCTATAATTCACCCCTCCACTTT.

The J gene is TRBJ2-1, the V gene TRBV14; TRBD2 aligns across 14 bases. The V gene end was trimmed by 5 bases and the J gene end by 9 bases; junction bases not matched to a gene: 3. Germline values: CDR1 SGHDN, CDR2 FVKESK. There are 14 residues in the CDR3. CDR3 residues: CASSKTSGGVEQFF. The CDR3 DNA sequence: TGTGCCAGCAGCAAGACTAGCGGGGGGGTTGAGCAGTTCTTC.

The rearrangement links TRBV11-3 to TRBJ2-2; tentative D call: TRBD1 (5 bases). Germline CDR1 is SGHNT and CDR2 is YENEEA. The CDR3 consists of 14 residues. V dropped 5 bases and J dropped 7 bases, with 14 bases sitting between them. This chain's CDR3 is CASSLGQDSGELFF. DNA for the CDR3: TGTGCCAGCAGCCTCGGTCAAGACAGCGGGGAGCTGTTTTTT.

The chain uses TRBV5-1 and TRBJ2-1, with TRBD1 identical over 8 bases. Germline values: CDR1 SGHRS, CDR2 YFSETQ. Trimming cost V 0 bases and J 0 bases; bases outside gene matches: 11. This CDR3 is 19 amino acids long. The CDR3 sequence is CASSLVNRGAASSYNEQFF. The CDR3 region has the DNA TGCGCCAGCAGCTTGGTTAACAGGGGGGCAGCAAGCTCCTACAATGAGCAGTTCTTC.

J is TRBJ1-3 and V is TRBV5-8; D is undetermined. V lost 7 bases and J 3 bases, leaving 11 bases between the germline ends. Germline V gene data show CDR1 as SGHTS and CDR2 as YDEGEE. The CDR3 runs 13 residues. CDR3 DNA: TGTGCCAGCTGCCGAAGGGATGGAAACACCATATATTTT. This sequence encodes CASCRRDGNTIYF. The variable domain in full, with the rest retrieved from reference TRBV5-8 and TRBJ1-3, is EAGVTQSPTHLIKTRGQQATLRCSPISGHTSVYWYQQALGLGLQFLLWYDEGEERNRGNFPPRFSGRQFPNYSSELNVNALELEDSALYLCASCRRDGNTIYFGEGSWLTVV.

The genes are TRBV5-1 and TRBJ2-5; 11 bases line up with TRBD2. The ends lost 3 bases at V and 1 base at J; junction bases unmatched: 5. CDR1 and CDR2 (germline): SGHRS, YFSETQ. CDR3 length: 16 residues. CDR3 nucleotide sequence: TGCGCCAGCAGCTCCTCTAGCGGGGGGACCCAAGAGACCCAGTACTTC. Amino acids: CASSSSSGGTQETQYF.

The rearrangement joins TRBV5-1 to TRBJ2-1; 13 nucleotides line up with TRBD2. The CDR3 loop spans 16 amino acids. V lost 4 bases and J lost 10; bases outside the gene matches: 11. Germline CDR1 is SGHRS and CDR2 is YFSETQ. CDR3 in amino acids: CASSMDPLAGGSEQFF. CDR3 sequence (DNA): TGCGCCAGCAGCATGGACCCACTAGCGGGAGGGTCGGAGCAGTTCTTC.

V is TRBV28 and J is TRBJ1-3; D is possibly TRBD1 (5 bases). CDR3 length: 13 amino acids. Germline V gene lookup returns CDR1 MDHEN and CDR2 SYDVKM. V was shortened by 5 bases and J by 8 bases, with 13 bases between the two germline ends. In DNA form, the CDR3 reads TGTGCCAGCAGTGGGACCCCGCGAGACACCATATATTTT. Translation gives CASSGTPRDTIYF.

CDR3 bases: TGCGCCAGCAGCTTGGCCTCCGGGGGGGATACGCAGTATTTT. Protein sequence: CASSLASGGDTQYF. J is TRBJ2-3 and V is TRBV5-1; 7 nucleotides align to TRBD2. Germline loops: CDR1 SGHRS, CDR2 YFSETQ. This CDR3 region has 14 residues. Losses at the gene ends were 0 bases for V and 6 bases for J; bases not matched to a gene: 4.